The present T cell receptor (beta chain) was sequenced within a study of cytomegalovirus exposure and HLA in healthy donors. Whole-study context: Early released data had about 80 million unique TCRs, all coming from HLA-typed donors.

A remark on this clone: Its antigen is still unknown.

PCR employed 60 Vbeta and 13 Jbeta primers. Libraries were prepared by immunoSEQ multiplex PCR; TCRdb keeps only in-frame clonotypes and omits some of them. The sample contains under 130,000 clones, roughly 80% of which appear only once. The donors, nominally healthy at sampling, likely had unrecorded immune exposures. Overall study findings and caveats: Earlier findings revealed that most TCR beta V segments proved productive either about 90% or about 30% of the time.

The CDR3 is 16 residues long. Trimming at V came to 2 bases and at J to 0 bases, leaving 3 bases not matched to a gene. The germline V gene has CDR1 GTSNPN and CDR2 SVGIG (reference sequence). The chain has TRBV30 and TRBJ2-1; 11 nucleotides agree with TRBD2. The specimen was PBMCs. This receptor was identified in a man in his thirties or forties in good health and CMV-seropositive. CDR3 nucleotides: TGTGCCTGGAGTCCTAGCGGGGGGTACTCCTACAATGAGCAGTTCTTC. It is translated as CAWSPSGGYSYNEQFF.